This T cell receptor (beta chain) originates from a study of somatic mutations in cytotoxic T cells in rheumatoid arthritis. Across the study: Peripheral blood samples of around 30 ml EDTA were taken from patients directly after diagnosis and before treatment.

V gave up 0 bases and J gave up 7 bases; unmatched junction bases: 5. CDR1 is LNHNV, CDR2 YYDKDF, per germline (reference sequence). The CDR3 has 17 amino acids. Positive magnetic bead selection was used to isolate CD4+ and CD8+ cells; purity was checked by flow cytometry. Profiled with immunoSEQ multiplex PCR; TCRdb holds only in-frame clones, not every one. The sample contains 15,000 to 20,000 clones, more than 80% of which appear only once. This receptor was taken from an adult with rheumatoid arthritis. The chain recombines TRBV15 with TRBJ2-1; 14 positions agree with TRBD2. Sequencing input: CD8+ T cells sorted from blood. The CDR3 reads CATSRDHWTSGGNEQFF. The CDR3 DNA follows: TGTGCCACCAGCAGAGATCACTGGACTAGCGGGGGGAATGAGCAGTTCTTC.